The 22 T cell receptor beta chains given below trace back to one sample, sequenced in a study of cytomegalovirus exposure and HLA in healthy donors. The PCR was carried out with 60 Vbeta primers and 13 Jbeta primers. TCRdb's table, derived via immunoSEQ multiplex PCR, lists solely in-frame clones and lacks some. The sample holds 90,000 to 150,000 clones, about 80% seen once. The sequenced material came from PBMCs. All receptors come from a woman aged 40 to 49 in good health and CMV-seropositive.

The rearrangement joins TRBV4-2 to TRBJ2-3; 9 bases are a match to TRBD2. This CDR3 has 15 amino acids. The ends lost 1 base at V and 5 bases at J; junction bases unmatched: 4. Germline values: CDR1 LGHNA, CDR2 YNFKEQ. The CDR3 region has the DNA TGTGCCAGCAGCCAAGGCGGGGGGGCGGGAGATACGCAGTATTTT. Amino acid sequence: CASSQGGGAGDTQYF.

The J gene is TRBJ2-5, the V gene TRBV7-2, with 13 positions matching TRBD2. The CDR3 extends over 16 amino acids. The germline CDR1 and CDR2 sequences are SGHTA and FQGNSA. Unmatched junction bases numbered 5, after V lost 5 bases and J lost 2 bases. The CDR3 protein is CASSARTSGGQETQYF. The CDR3 DNA is TGTGCCAGCAGCGCCCGGACTAGCGGGGGACAAGAGACCCAGTACTTC.

CDR3 loop: CASSTRRDTEAFF. The CDR3 nucleotides read TGTGCCAGTAGTACCCGAAGAGACACTGAAGCTTTCTTT. V usage is TRBV19 and J usage is TRBJ1-1; D is ambiguous. The CDR3 sequence is 13 residues long. V was pared by 4 bases and J by 3 bases, with 9 bases between. Germline CDR1 and CDR2: LNHDA and SQIVND (reference sequence).

CDR3 loop: CASTPSGTEAFF. Written as DNA, the CDR3 is TGTGCCAGCACCCCATCAGGGACTGAAGCTTTCTTT. The chain employs TRBV28 and TRBJ1-1; tentatively, D is TRBD1 (5 bases). The germline V gene encodes CDR1 MDHEN and CDR2 SYDVKM. V was pared by 7 bases and J by 5 bases, with 11 bases between. The CDR3 contains 12 residues.

Worth noting for this clone: At one of its ends the junction is not consistent with the germline gene, which may arise from a read error. The chain couples TRBV7-9 to TRBJ2-3; 7 bases are shared with TRBD2. Germline V gene sequence: CDR1 SEHNR, CDR2 FQNEAQ (reference sequence). This CDR3 comprises 15 residues. CDR3 nucleotide sequence: TGTTCCAGCAGCTTAGTAACTAGCGGCACAGATACGCAGTATTTT. Amino acids: CSSSLVTSGTDTQYF.

V usage is TRBV7-2 and J usage is TRBJ2-5; D is perhaps TRBD2 (6 bases). Per the germline V gene, CDR1 is SGHTA and CDR2 is FQGNSA. There are 15 residues in the CDR3. The ends were cut back, 5 bases at V and 5 bases at J, with 18 bases in the middle. CDR3 in amino acids: CASSPSHLASETQYF. The CDR3 bases are TGTGCCAGCAGCCCAAGCCACCTAGCGTCGGAGACCCAGTACTTC.

The gene calls are TRBV5-4 and TRBJ2-1, with TRBD1 identical over 8 bases. The CDR3 contains 14 residues. Germline loops: CDR1 SGHNT, CDR2 YYREEE (reference sequence). The trim removed 10 bases at V and 0 bases at J, leaving 6 bases unmatched. The DNA of the CDR3 is TGTGCCCCATTCGACAGGGGCTCCTACAATGAGCAGTTCTTC. It is translated as CAPFDRGSYNEQFF.

The genes are TRBV6-5 and TRBJ1-2; TRBD1 matches at 9 bases. The germline CDR1 and CDR2 sequences are MNHEY and SVGAGI. CDR3 length: 16 residues. Losses at the gene ends were 0 bases for V and 5 bases for J; bases not matched to a gene: 7. CDR3 in DNA: TGTGCCAGCAGTTACTCGATACAGGGGGCGCGGTATGGCTACACCTTC. Translating gives CASSYSIQGARYGYTF.

The chain employs TRBV9 and TRBJ1-6, with D perhaps TRBD1 (5 bases). V was trimmed by 4 bases and J by 15 bases, leaving 20 bases between them. The germline V gene encodes CDR1 SGDLS and CDR2 YYNGEE. There are 14 residues in the CDR3. The CDR3 DNA reads as TGTGCCAGCAGCCTCCAACAGGCCGCGGGGTACCTCCACTTT. It is translated as CASSLQQAAGYLHF.

The chain is built from TRBV29-1 and TRBJ2-1; no clear D. V gave up 2 bases and J gave up 4 bases, with 6 bases separating them. Germline V gene sequence: CDR1 SQVTM, CDR2 ANQGSEA. The CDR3 spans 12 residues. CDR3 DNA sequence: TGCAGCGTTGAAAATACTTACAATGAGCAGTTCTTC. Translating gives CSVENTYNEQFF.

The chain couples TRBV27 to TRBJ2-1; D is perhaps TRBD1 (6 bases). There are 12 residues in the CDR3. Germline-derived CDR1 and CDR2 are MNHEY and SMNVEV (reference sequence). The V end lost 2 bases, the J end lost 7 bases, and 6 bases lay between the germline ends. This CDR3 is CASSLRGNEQFF. The CDR3 bases are TGTGCCAGCAGTTTAAGGGGGAATGAGCAGTTCTTC.

The chain combines TRBV7-2 with TRBJ2-7; TRBD1 is a possible D gene (6 bases). The CDR3 sequence is 14 residues long. V shed 1 base and J shed 5 bases, with 12 bases lying between them. CDR1 and CDR2 (germline): SGHTA, FQGNSA. CDR3 sequence reads: CASSLGQASNEQYF. The CDR3 DNA reads as TGTGCCAGCAGCTTAGGACAGGCAAGCAACGAGCAGTACTTC.

CDR3 sequence (DNA): TGTGCCAGCATGGCAACTAGCGGATCCACTGAGCAGTTCTTC. Its translation is CASMATSGSTEQFF. V usage is TRBV2 and J usage is TRBJ2-1, with 8 bases that match TRBD2. This CDR3 region has 14 residues. Germline-derived CDR1 and CDR2 are SNHLY and FYNNEI. V shed 7 bases, J shed 9 bases, and the junction held 11 bases outside the gene matches.

The chain couples TRBV19 to TRBJ1-1; 7 bases are shared with TRBD1. The V and J ends lost 5 bases and 4 bases, in that order; junction bases with no gene match: 4. The CDR3 is made up of 13 amino acids. Looked up from germline, CDR1 is LNHDA and CDR2 is SQIVND (reference sequence). The CDR3 bases are TGTGCCAGTAGTCAGGGGGTGCGCACTGAAGCTTTCTTT. This encodes CASSQGVRTEAFF.

V is TRBV6-1 and J is TRBJ2-7; perhaps TRBD2 as D (6 bases). CDR1 is MNHNS and CDR2 is SASEGT in the germline V gene. Trimming cost V 3 bases and J 5 bases, with 14 bases left between them. CDR3 length: 14 residues. The CDR3 coding sequence is TGTGCCAGCAGTGACGGAGGGGAGCGCGACGAGCAGTACTTC. Translated, it gives CASSDGGERDEQYF.

This clone was observed a few times. The chain couples TRBV19 to TRBJ1-5, with TRBD1 matching 7 bases. The germline gives CDR1 LNHDA, CDR2 SQIVND (reference sequence). The CDR3 totals 13 residues. Trimming took 8 bases from V and 4 from J; bases not matched to a gene: 5. CDR3: CASSDRWNQPQHF. CDR3 sequence (DNA): TGTGCCAGTTCGGACAGGTGGAATCAGCCCCAGCATTTT.

V and J are TRBV30 and TRBJ2-7; D perhaps matches TRBD2 (7 bases). Trimming took off 5 bases at V and 2 bases at J, with 13 bases between the two ends. There are 13 residues in the CDR3. Germline CDR1 GTSNPN, CDR2 SVGIG (reference sequence). The CDR3 protein is CAWGPGGPYEQYF. The CDR3 DNA follows: TGTGCCTGGGGACCGGGGGGCCCCTACGAGCAGTACTTC.

This clone was observed a few times. This chain connects TRBV23-1 to TRBJ1-2, with a possible D match to TRBD1 (5 bases). TRBV23-1 is marked as an open reading frame, function uncertain. V was shortened by 2 bases and J by 7 bases, with 8 bases between the two germline ends. The CDR3 sequence is 12 residues long. The CDR3 DNA reads as TGCGCCAGCAGTCAAAACAGGCGTGGCTACACCTTC. Its translation is CASSQNRRGYTF.

The V gene is TRBV5-5, the J gene TRBJ1-2; D remains ambiguous. The CDR3 is 13 amino acids. Germline CDR1 SGHKS, CDR2 YYEKEE (reference sequence). V was clipped by 4 bases and J by 0 bases, with 7 bases between them. CDR3 in DNA: TGTGCCAGCAGCCCCCCAGCTAACTATGGCTACACCTTC. This sequence encodes CASSPPANYGYTF.

This chain joins TRBV7-3 and TRBJ2-3, with TRBD1 matching over 7 bases. The ends lost 5 bases at V and 7 bases at J; junction bases unmatched: 6. The CDR3 loop spans 13 amino acids. Germline CDR1 SGHTA, CDR2 FQGTGA. The CDR3 spells CASSEYRGNTQYF. The CDR3 coding sequence is TGTGCCAGCAGCGAATACAGGGGAAATACGCAGTATTTT.

The V gene is TRBV19, the J gene TRBJ1-5; D may be TRBD1 (5 bases). There are 12 residues in the CDR3. CDR1 LNHDA and CDR2 SQIVND come from the germline V gene (reference sequence). Deletions cut 3 bases from V and 6 bases from J, with 6 bases between. CDR3 nucleotides: TGTGCCAGTAGTATCGGGGGTCAGCCCCAGCATTTT. It yields the protein CASSIGGQPQHF.

The chain uses TRBV5-1 and TRBJ2-2, with a possible D match to TRBD1 (6 bases). V lost 0 bases and J lost 1, with 10 bases in between. The length of the CDR3 is 16 residues. CDR1 SGHRS and CDR2 YFSETQ come from the germline V gene. The CDR3 is CASSLVGARNTGELFF. The DNA for the CDR3 is TGCGCCAGCAGCTTGGTGGGGGCGCGGAACACCGGGGAGCTGTTTTTT.